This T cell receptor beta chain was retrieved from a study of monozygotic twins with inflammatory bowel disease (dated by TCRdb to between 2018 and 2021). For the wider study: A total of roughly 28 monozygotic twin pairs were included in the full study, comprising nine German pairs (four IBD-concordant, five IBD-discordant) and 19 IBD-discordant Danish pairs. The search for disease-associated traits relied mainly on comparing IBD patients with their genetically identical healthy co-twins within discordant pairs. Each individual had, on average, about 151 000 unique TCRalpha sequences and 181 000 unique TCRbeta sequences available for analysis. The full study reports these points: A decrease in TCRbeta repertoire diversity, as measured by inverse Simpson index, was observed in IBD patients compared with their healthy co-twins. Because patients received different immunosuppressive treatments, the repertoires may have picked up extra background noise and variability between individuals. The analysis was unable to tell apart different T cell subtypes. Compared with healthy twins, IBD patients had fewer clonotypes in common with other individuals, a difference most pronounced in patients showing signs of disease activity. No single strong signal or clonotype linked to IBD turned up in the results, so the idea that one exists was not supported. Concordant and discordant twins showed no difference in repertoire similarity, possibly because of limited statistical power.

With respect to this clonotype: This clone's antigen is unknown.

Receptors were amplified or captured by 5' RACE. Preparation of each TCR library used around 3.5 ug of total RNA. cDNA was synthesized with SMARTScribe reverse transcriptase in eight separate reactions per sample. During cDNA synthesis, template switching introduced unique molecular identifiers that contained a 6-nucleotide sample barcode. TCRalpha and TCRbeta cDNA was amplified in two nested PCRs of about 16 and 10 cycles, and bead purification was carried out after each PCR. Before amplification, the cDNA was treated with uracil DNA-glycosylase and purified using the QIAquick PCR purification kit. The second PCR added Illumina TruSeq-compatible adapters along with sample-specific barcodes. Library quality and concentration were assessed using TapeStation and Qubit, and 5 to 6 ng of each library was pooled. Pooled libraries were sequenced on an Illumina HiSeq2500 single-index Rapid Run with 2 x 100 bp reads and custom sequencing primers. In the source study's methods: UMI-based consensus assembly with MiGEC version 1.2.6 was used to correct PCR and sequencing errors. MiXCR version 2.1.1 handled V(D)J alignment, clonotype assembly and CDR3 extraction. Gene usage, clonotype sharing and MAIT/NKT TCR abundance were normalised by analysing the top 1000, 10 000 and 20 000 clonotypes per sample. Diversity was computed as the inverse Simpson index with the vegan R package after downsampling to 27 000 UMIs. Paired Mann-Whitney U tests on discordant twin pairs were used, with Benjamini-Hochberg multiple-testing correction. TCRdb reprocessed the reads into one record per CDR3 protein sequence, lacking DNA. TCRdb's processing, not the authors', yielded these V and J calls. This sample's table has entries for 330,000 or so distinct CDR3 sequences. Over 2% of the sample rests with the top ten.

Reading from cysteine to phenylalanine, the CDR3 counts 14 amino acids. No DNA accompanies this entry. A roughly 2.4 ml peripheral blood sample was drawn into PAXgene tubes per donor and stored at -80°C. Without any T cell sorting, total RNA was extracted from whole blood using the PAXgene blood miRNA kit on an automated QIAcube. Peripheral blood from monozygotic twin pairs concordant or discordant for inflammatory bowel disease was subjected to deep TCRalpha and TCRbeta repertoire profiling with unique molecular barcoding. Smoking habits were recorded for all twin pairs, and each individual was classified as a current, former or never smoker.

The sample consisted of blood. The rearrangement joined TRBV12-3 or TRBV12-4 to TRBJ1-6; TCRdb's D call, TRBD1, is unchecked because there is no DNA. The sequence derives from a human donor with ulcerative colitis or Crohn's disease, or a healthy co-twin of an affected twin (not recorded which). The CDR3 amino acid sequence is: CASSRTGVNLPLHF.